The 23 T cell receptor beta chains presented below share a single source sample, sequenced in a study of blood T cell repertoires in COVID-19. Assay used: immunoSEQ multiplex PCR; TCRdb lists only in-frame clones, some missing. The table lists 60,000 to 75,000 clones, 65% to 90% of them singletons. Sequencing used peripheral blood. The receptors come from a human donor in a cohort sampled during active COVID-19.

This sequence joins TRBV30 and TRBJ2-2; a weak D match, TRBD1 (6 bases). The V and J ends lost 3 bases and 0 bases respectively, with 11 bases between them. Per the germline V gene, CDR1 is GTSNPN and CDR2 is SVGIG (reference sequence). The CDR3 extends over 15 amino acids. The DNA of the CDR3 is TGTGCCTGGAGACAGGGCCCTTCGAACACCGGGGAGCTGTTTTTT. Protein product: CAWRQGPSNTGELFF. Based on the CDR3 plus reference TRBV30 and TRBJ2-2, the full variable domain is SQTIHQWPATLVQPVGSPLSLECTVEGTSNPNLYWYRQAAGRGLQLLFYSVGIGQISSEVPQNLSASRPQDRQFILSSKKLLLSDSGFYLCAWRQGPSNTGELFFGEGSRLTVL.

This sequence joins TRBV7-2 and TRBJ2-1; 14 nucleotides match TRBD2. Germline CDR1 reads SGHTA; CDR2 reads FQGNSA. V was pared by 0 bases and J by 5 bases, with 6 bases of the junction left unmatched. The CDR3 is made up of 18 amino acids. The CDR3 region has the DNA TGTGCCAGCAGCTTAGCGCATGGGACTAGCGGGGGAAACAATGAGCAGTTCTTC. This codes for CASSLAHGTSGGNNEQFF.

The V call is TRBV6-1, the J call TRBJ1-6; no clear D. With 3 bases removed from V and 8 bases from J, the gap between germline ends came to 11 bases. There are 14 residues in the CDR3. CDR1 MNHNS and CDR2 SASEGT come from the germline V gene. Written as DNA, the CDR3 is TGTGCCAGCAGTGAGGCAGGTGTTGATTCACCCCTCCACTTT. Encoded protein: CASSEAGVDSPLHF.

This sequence joins TRBV10-3 and TRBJ1-1; D gene unclear. Per germline, CDR1 ENHRY and CDR2 SYGVKD. With 2 bases removed from V and 8 bases from J, the gap between germline ends came to 9 bases. The CDR3 length is 12 residues. CDR3 in DNA: TGTGCCATCAGTGAGGCCCCGGGGGAAGCTTTCTTT. Amino acid sequence: CAISEAPGEAFF.

This chain joins TRBV7-7 and TRBJ2-1, with D possibly TRBD2 on 6 matching bases. V lost 1 base and J lost 0, with 10 bases in between. The CDR3 has 16 amino acids. CDR1 SSHAT and CDR2 FNYEAQ come from the germline V gene (reference sequence). The CDR3: CASSLVGGSSYNEQFF. CDR3 coding DNA: TGTGCCAGCAGCTTAGTTGGGGGGTCCTCCTACAATGAGCAGTTCTTC.

The rearrangement joins TRBV19 to TRBJ1-2, with 8 bases aligning to TRBD1. Losses at the gene ends were 6 bases for V and 7 bases for J; bases not matched to a gene: 10. Germline CDR1 LNHDA, CDR2 SQIVND (reference sequence). The CDR3 spans 14 residues. CDR3 region: CASSPGQGRSGYTF. In DNA, the CDR3 is TGTGCCAGTAGCCCCGGACAGGGAAGGAGTGGCTACACCTTC.

This clone was found once. V and J are TRBV15 and TRBJ1-6; tentatively, D is TRBD1 (5 bases). V was clipped by 6 bases and J by 0 bases, with 9 bases between them. Germline assignment: CDR1 LNHNV and CDR2 YYDKDF (reference sequence). The CDR3 loop spans 15 amino acids. This CDR3 reads CATRTRDSYNSPLHF. CDR3 coding DNA: TGTGCCACCAGGACCAGGGACTCCTATAATTCACCCCTCCACTTT.

The rearrangement joins TRBV11-2 to TRBJ1-2; D is unresolved. Trimming took 0 bases from V and 7 from J, leaving 15 bases between them. This CDR3 has 15 residues. Germline CDR1 reads SGHAT; CDR2 reads FQNNGV. The CDR3 bases are TGTGCCAGCAGCTTAGATCGTTGGGGAGTCCGTGGCTACACCTTC. It encodes CASSLDRWGVRGYTF.

This clone has only a few counts. The V gene is TRBV7-2, the J gene TRBJ1-2; D not resolved. Trimming shortened V by 5 bases and J by 6 bases, and 13 bases separated the two germline ends. CDR1 is SGHTA, CDR2 FQGNSA, per germline. This CDR3 is built from 13 residues. The CDR3 DNA sequence: TGTGCCAGCAGCCTCCCATACGGGGATGGCTACACCTTC. Translation: CASSLPYGDGYTF.

In its sample, this clone was seen once. The chain carries TRBV18 and TRBJ2-1, with 11 bases that match TRBD2. The V and J ends lost 3 bases and 0 bases, in that order; junction bases with no gene match: 4. The CDR3 sequence is 17 residues long. Germline V gene sequence: CDR1 KGHSH, CDR2 LQKENI. The CDR3 DNA reads TGTGCCAGCTCACCGCGACTAGCGGGGACCTCCTACAATGAGCAGTTCTTC. Its protein is CASSPRLAGTSYNEQFF.

V usage is TRBV5-1 and J usage is TRBJ1-2; 7 bases are shared with TRBD1. The CDR3 has 15 residues. The V segment lost 1 base and the J segment 0 bases; nucleotides outside the gene matches: 3. CDR1 SGHRS and CDR2 YFSETQ come from the germline V gene. The CDR3 sequence is CASSLSTGANYGYTF. In DNA, the CDR3 is TGCGCCAGCAGCTTGAGCACAGGGGCTAACTATGGCTACACCTTC.

J is TRBJ1-6 and V is TRBV27, with TRBD1 identical over 8 bases. The CDR3 runs to 16 residues. Germline CDR1 reads MNHEY; CDR2 reads SMNVEV (reference sequence). J lost 10 bases, V lost 5 bases, and 13 bases had no gene match. CDR3 DNA sequence: TGTGCCAGCAGTCCACCCAGACAGGGGAAGAGATCACCCCTCCACTTT. It yields the protein CASSPPRQGKRSPLHF.

The V gene is TRBV29-1, the J gene TRBJ1-1, with TRBD1 matching over 7 bases. V lost 7 bases to trimming and J lost 9 bases; unmatched junction nucleotides: 14. This CDR3 is built from 13 residues. Per the germline V gene, CDR1 is SQVTM and CDR2 is ANQGSEA. The CDR3: CSASGQSLPQAFF. In DNA form, the CDR3 reads TGCAGCGCTTCGGGACAGTCACTACCCCAAGCTTTCTTT. Combining the CDR3 with reference TRBV29-1 and TRBJ1-1 gives the whole variable domain SAVISQKPSRDICQRGTSLTIQCQVDSQVTMMFWYRQQPGQSLTLIATANQGSEATYESGFVIDKFPISRPNLTFSTLTVSNMSPEDSSIYLCSASGQSLPQAFFGQGTRLTVV.

This clone was observed once. DNA for the CDR3: TGTGCCAGCAGCCCAACACCTCTTGAAGCTTTCTTT. It codes for CASSPTPLEAFF. The chain carries TRBV5-5 and TRBJ1-1; D unresolved. Germline assignment: CDR1 SGHKS and CDR2 YYEKEE (reference sequence). Trimming left V 4 bases short and J 7 bases short, with 11 bases between. The CDR3 has 12 residues.

The rearrangement uses TRBV5-1 and TRBJ2-7; a possible D gene is TRBD1 (6 bases). The germline gives CDR1 SGHRS, CDR2 YFSETQ. The CDR3 is 15 amino acids. Deletions cut 0 bases from V and 4 bases from J, with 14 bases between. CDR3 DNA: TGCGCCAGCAGCTTGGCCGGTAACAGGGAGTACGAGCAGTACTTC. It translates to CASSLAGNREYEQYF.

V and J are TRBV5-8 and TRBJ1-5; D gene unclear. Germline V gene data show CDR1 as SGHTS and CDR2 as YDEGEE. V lost 3 bases to trimming and J lost 6 bases, with 13 bases between them. CDR3 length equals 14 residues. The CDR3 here is CASSSPSEGQPQHF. DNA of the CDR3: TGTGCCAGCAGCTCGCCTTCGGAGGGTCAGCCCCAGCATTTT.

The chain employs TRBV7-6 and TRBJ2-3; 7 positions agree with TRBD1. V was pared by 1 base and J by 2 bases, with 3 bases of the junction left unmatched. Germline V gene lookup returns CDR1 SGHVS and CDR2 FNYEAQ. This CDR3 has 15 amino acids. The CDR3 loop reads CASSLGGQVTDTQYF. As DNA, the CDR3 is TGTGCCAGCAGCTTAGGCGGACAGGTCACAGATACGCAGTATTTT.

In this sample, this clone turned up once. V gene TRBV5-1 combines with J gene TRBJ2-2; TRBD2 agrees at 8 bases. This CDR3 contains 16 residues. Germline CDR1 is SGHRS and CDR2 is YFSETQ. The V gene end was trimmed by 5 bases and the J gene end by 6 bases; junction bases not matched to a gene: 12. CDR3 sequence (DNA): TGCGCCAGCAGAAAAGAGGTTACTAGCGGAGCCGGGGAGCTGTTTTTT. Amino acid sequence: CASRKEVTSGAGELFF.

The chain has TRBV19 and TRBJ2-5, with D possibly TRBD2 on 5 matching bases. V was cut by 5 bases and J by 7 bases, with 14 bases left in between. CDR1 is LNHDA and CDR2 is SQIVND in the germline V gene (reference sequence). The CDR3 covers 13 residues. The CDR3 region is CASSEEAVGTQYF. The CDR3, as DNA: TGTGCCAGTAGTGAGGAGGCAGTAGGGACCCAGTACTTC.

V is TRBV9 and J is TRBJ1-3; TRBD1 is a possible D gene (5 bases). The germline V and J ends were trimmed by 5 bases and 1 base, with 10 bases remaining between them. The CDR3 has 14 residues. Germline CDR1 reads SGDLS; CDR2 reads YYNGEE. CDR3 residues: CASSPGGSGNTIYF. CDR3 DNA sequence: TGTGCCAGCAGTCCCGGGGGGTCTGGAAACACCATATATTTT. Full variable domain (outside the CDR3, taken from reference TRBV9 and TRBJ1-3): DSGVTQTPKHLITATGQRVTLRCSPRSGDLSVYWYQQSLDQGLQFLIQYYNGEERAKGNILERFSAQQFPDLHSELNLSSLELGDSALYFCASSPGGSGNTIYFGEGSWLTVV.

This chain joins TRBV7-2 and TRBJ1-1; 7 bases align to TRBD1. This CDR3 is 14 amino acids long. Per germline, CDR1 SGHTA and CDR2 FQGNSA. V shed 5 bases and J 4 bases; nucleotides not matched to a gene: 7. CDR3 coding DNA: TGTGCCAGCAGCATATCATCAGGGGGCACTGAAGCTTTCTTT. Its protein is CASSISSGGTEAFF. The variable domain in full, with the rest retrieved from reference TRBV7-2 and TRBJ1-1, is GAGVSQSPSNKVTEKGKDVELRCDPISGHTALYWYRQSLGQGLEFLIYFQGNSAPDKSGLPSDRFSAERTGGSVSTLTIQRTQQEDSAVYLCASSISSGGTEAFFGQGTRLTVV.

This chain joins TRBV5-1 and TRBJ2-7; a possible D gene is TRBD2 (5 bases). The CDR3 has 13 amino acids. CDR1 is SGHRS, CDR2 YFSETQ, per germline. The V and J ends lost 4 bases and 4 bases respectively, with 12 bases between them. CDR3 nucleotides: TGCGCCAGCAGCCTATCCGGGATTTACGAGCAGTACTTC. Its translation is CASSLSGIYEQYF.

DNA for the CDR3: TGTGCCAGCAGCTCCGGGGGAACTTACAACAGAGGAAAACTGTTTTTT. This encodes CASSSGGTYNRGKLFF. This sequence joins TRBV3-1 (or the pseudogene TRBV3-2) and TRBJ1-4; D possibly corresponds to TRBD1 (5 bases). V shed 5 bases and J shed 10 bases, with 23 bases lying between them. The CDR3 is 16 amino acids. Looked up from germline, CDR1 is LGHDT and CDR2 is YNNKEL (reference sequence).